The 17 T cell receptor beta chains given below trace back to one sample, sequenced in a study of response to subunit inactivated influenza vaccine. Each CDR3 protein gets one entry after TCRdb re-called the RT-PCR reads with MiXCR. This sample has about 540,000 distinct CDR3 sequences, with roughly 23% found just once. The sample was also linked to a second study, of T cells expressing NK-cell markers. That source reports: Template switching by 5'RACE with UMIs generated the TCR beta cDNA.

Sample: CD4+ T cells sorted from PBMCs, taken 11 to 12 days after vaccination. Source of these receptors: a man aged 45-65 years who received an inactivated influenza vaccine.

This clonotype was detected ten times or more. The chain has TRBV20-1 and TRBJ1-2; D is ambiguous. The CDR3 has 11 amino acids. The ends were cut back, 1 base at V and 6 bases at J, with 6 bases in the middle. Germline CDR1 and CDR2: DFQATT and SNEGSKA (reference sequence). The CDR3, as DNA: TGCAGTGCTAGAGGTCTTGATGGCTACACCTTC. Translation: CSARGLDGYTF.

This clonotype was seen ten or more times. In DNA form, the CDR3 reads TGCAGCGTTGAACTACACCAGAACACTGAAGCTTTCTTT. Protein product: CSVELHQNTEAFF. This chain links TRBV29-1 with TRBJ1-1; D is undetermined. The CDR3 is 13 amino acids. V was cut by 2 bases and J by 1 base, with 8 bases left in between. The germline CDR1 and CDR2 sequences are SQVTM and ANQGSEA.

The genes are TRBV20-1 and TRBJ2-2; D is possibly TRBD1 (6 bases). Germline V gives CDR1 DFQATT, CDR2 SNEGSKA (reference sequence). The CDR3 extends over 14 amino acids. V was shortened by 1 base and J by 0 bases, with 6 bases between the two germline ends. CDR3 region: CSARGTANTGELFF. The CDR3 DNA is TGCAGTGCTAGAGGGACAGCGAACACCGGGGAGCTGTTTTTT.

This chain connects TRBV10-3 to TRBJ2-5; no clear D. The CDR3 runs to 13 residues. In germline, CDR1 is ENHRY, CDR2 SYGVKD. Trimming pared 8 bases from V and 1 base from J, leaving 11 bases between. The CDR3 nucleotides read TGTGCCATCTCGATGGGCGGCCAAGAGACCCAGTACTTC. Translation gives CAISMGGQETQYF.

V and J are TRBV11-1 and TRBJ1-1, with a tentative D call TRBD1 (5 bases). CDR3 length: 16 residues. Trimming cost V 3 bases and J 1 base, with 15 bases left between them. Per the germline V gene, CDR1 is SGHAT and CDR2 is FQDESV (reference sequence). For the CDR3, the DNA is TGTGCCAGCAGCTTTAGGGGCCTGGGAAGGAACACTGAAGCTTTCTTT. Protein sequence: CASSFRGLGRNTEAFF. Combining the CDR3 with reference TRBV11-1 and TRBJ1-1 gives the whole variable domain EAEVAQSPRYKITEKSQAVAFWCDPISGHATLYWYRQILGQGPELLVQFQDESVVDDSQLPKDRFSAERLKGVDSTLKIQPAELGDSAMYLCASSFRGLGRNTEAFFGQGTRLTVV.

This clonotype was detected a few times. The chain uses TRBV6-2 or TRBV6-3 and TRBJ2-7; the D is unclear. This CDR3 is built from 14 residues. The V gene lost 5 bases and the J gene lost 0 bases, with 11 bases spanning the gap. CDR1 is MNHEY and CDR2 is SVGEGT in the germline V gene. For the CDR3, the DNA is TGTGCCAGCAGTATTCCACAGATCTCCTACGAGCAGTACTTC. Translation: CASSIPQISYEQYF.

This clonotype was picked up a small number of times. V gene TRBV2 combines with J gene TRBJ2-5; D uncertain. The V gene lost 6 bases and the J gene lost 1 base, with 12 bases spanning the gap. CDR1 SNHLY and CDR2 FYNNEI come from the germline V gene. The CDR3 is 14 residues long. The CDR3 DNA is TGTGCCAGCAGCCCCCGGGTCTCCCAAGAGACCCAGTACTTC. Its protein is CASSPRVSQETQYF.

This clonotype came up a few times. The chain employs TRBV7-2 and TRBJ1-6; perhaps TRBD1 as D (5 bases). Trimming took 1 base from V and 3 from J, leaving 7 bases between them. The CDR3 runs to 15 residues. Germline CDR1 reads SGHTA; CDR2 reads FQGNSA. The DNA for the CDR3 is TGTGCCAGCAGCTTAGAAGACAGCTATAATTCACCCCTCCACTTT. It codes for CASSLEDSYNSPLHF.

Only a few counts were recorded for this clonotype. The rearrangement joins TRBV5-6 to TRBJ2-5; 10 nucleotides match TRBD2. This CDR3 contains 16 residues. V shed 0 bases and J 1 base; nucleotides not matched to a gene: 3. Germline CDR1 and CDR2: SGHDT and YYEEEE. This CDR3 reads CASSLGPSGSQETQYF. The CDR3 bases are TGTGCCAGCAGCTTGGGCCCTAGCGGGAGCCAAGAGACCCAGTACTTC.

The genes are TRBV20-1 and TRBJ1-5; no definite D call. The CDR3 sequence is 14 residues long. V lost 0 bases, J lost 0 bases, and 6 bases lay in between. Germline values: CDR1 DFQATT, CDR2 SNEGSKA (reference sequence). The CDR3 nucleotides are TGCAGTGCTAGAGACAGTTATAGCAATCAGCCCCAGCATTTT. This gives the protein CSARDSYSNQPQHF.

CDR3 in DNA: TGCAGTGCTAGGTTGGACAGGGTATTCGCAGATACGCAGTATTTT. Its protein product is CSARLDRVFADTQYF. The chain combines TRBV20-1 with TRBJ2-3; 8 bases line up with TRBD1. V was pared by 3 bases and J by 4 bases, with 9 bases of the junction left unmatched. The CDR3 sequence is 15 residues long. Germline-derived CDR1 and CDR2 are DFQATT and SNEGSKA (reference sequence).

This clonotype has more than one count but fewer than ten. The V and J genes are TRBV5-1 and TRBJ2-3; 14 positions agree with TRBD2. CDR3 length equals 20 residues. With V trimmed by 1 base and J by 0 bases, 10 bases remained unmatched. The V gene's germline CDR1 is SGHRS and CDR2 YFSETQ. The CDR3 region is CASSLTVTSGRASSTDTQYF. The DNA for the CDR3 is TGCGCCAGCAGCTTGACCGTGACTAGCGGGAGGGCCTCTAGCACAGATACGCAGTATTTT.

The chain recombines TRBV5-1 with TRBJ2-6; no firm D call. The germline V gene encodes CDR1 SGHRS and CDR2 YFSETQ. V was shortened by 4 bases and J by 0 bases, with 11 bases between the two germline ends. This CDR3 comprises 16 residues. This chain's CDR3 is CASSPPSFSGANVLTF. The CDR3 coding sequence is TGCGCCAGCAGCCCCCCAAGCTTCTCTGGGGCCAACGTCCTGACTTTC. Full variable domain (rest looked up from reference TRBV5-1 and TRBJ2-6): KAGVTQTPRYLIKTRGQQVTLSCSPISGHRSVSWYQQTPGQGLQFLFEYFSETQRNKGNFPGRFSGRQFSNSRSEMNVSTLELGDSALYLCASSPPSFSGANVLTFGAGSRLTVL.

J is TRBJ2-5 and V is TRBV20-1, with 12 nucleotides matching TRBD2. CDR3 length: 17 amino acids. The germline V gene encodes CDR1 DFQATT and CDR2 SNEGSKA (reference sequence). With V trimmed by 3 bases and J by 4 bases, 12 bases remained unmatched. The CDR3 loop is CSASASGRAGATETQYF. The CDR3 region has the DNA TGCAGTGCTAGTGCTAGCGGGAGGGCTGGGGCCACAGAGACCCAGTACTTC.

The V and J genes are TRBV2 and TRBJ2-1; D unclear. Trimming took off 4 bases at V and 8 bases at J, with 9 bases between the two ends. The CDR3 totals 12 residues. Germline V gene data show CDR1 as SNHLY and CDR2 as FYNNEI. As DNA, the CDR3 is TGTGCCAGCAGTGGATTAGCCTATGAGCAGTTCTTC. Protein: CASSGLAYEQFF.

The chain couples TRBV28 to TRBJ1-3, with D perhaps matching TRBD1 (5 bases). Between the trimmed V and J ends, which lost 8 bases and 0 bases, there was a span of 8 bases. The V gene's germline CDR1 is MDHEN and CDR2 SYDVKM. The CDR3 has 13 amino acids. The CDR3 is CASRGSSGNTIYF. The CDR3 DNA sequence: TGTGCCAGCCGGGGGAGCTCTGGAAACACCATATATTTT.

This chain uses TRBV6-1 with TRBJ1-1; TRBD1 aligns across 7 bases. The CDR3 extends over 14 amino acids. After removal of 6 bases from V and 0 bases from J, the junction contained 4 bases not matched to a gene. Germline-derived CDR1 and CDR2 are MNHNS and SASEGT. In DNA, the CDR3 is TGTGCCAGCAGCGAGGACAGGTTGAACACTGAAGCTTTCTTT. The encoded protein is CASSEDRLNTEAFF.